Given below is one T cell receptor (beta chain) in context. What it recognizes is unknown. An end of the junction does not agree with germline; a read error may underlie this. Germline loops: CDR1 SGHVS, CDR2 FNYEAQ. CDR3 length: 15 amino acids. With a J-beta primer mix and a sample-barcoded 5' primer, a second PCR ran about 6 to 11 cycles. Using its own MiXCR run on the 5' RACE reads, TCRdb lists one record per CDR3 protein. The data contain roughly 700,000 distinct CDR3 sequences, around a quarter of them singletons. The sample belongs to a study of blood T cells in healthy people across ages. Study findings and constraints: Significant beta diversity loss was already apparent by age around 36, declining roughly linearly.

The same sample was also studied in work on T cells of mothers and their children.

Source material: blood. J is TRBJ2-5 and V is TRBV7-6; the match to TRBD2 covers 7 bases. This clonotype originated in a boy younger than 18 in good health. CDR3 DNA sequence: TGTGCCAGCAGCTCTAGCGGTGAAGGTGTCGAGACCCTGTACTTC. It encodes CASSSSGEGVETLYF.